This TCR beta chain came from a study of shared T cell receptors in the human thymus. The repertoire was sequenced with immunoSEQ multiplex PCR; TCRdb's copy has only in-frame clones and lacks some. The table has approximately 490,000 clones, around 78% seen once. The J segment lost 5 bases and the V segment lost 7 bases, leaving 13 bases of the junction unmatched. This CDR3 is 14 amino acids long. In germline, CDR1 is SQVTM, CDR2 ANQGSEA. These same data were also listed under a study on human thymus T cells. That study reports: Donors consisted of healthy Finnish infants (having corrective surgery for congenital heart defects). Obtained as resections during corrective heart surgery, the thymus tissue was then studied. Highly overlapping thymic repertoires in unrelated individuals were reported by related research.

The chain combines TRBV29-1 with TRBJ1-1; 7 nucleotides agree with TRBD1. Material: thymocytes. The receptor was isolated from a boy under two years old with a congenital heart defect. CDR3 region: CSAPRGDRRTEAFF. CDR3 nucleotide sequence: TGCAGCGCCCCCAGGGGGGACAGAAGAACTGAAGCTTTCTTT. Full variable domain (missing parts from reference TRBV29-1 and TRBJ1-1): SAVISQKPSRDICQRGTSLTIQCQVDSQVTMMFWYRQQPGQSLTLIATANQGSEATYESGFVIDKFPISRPNLTFSTLTVSNMSPEDSSIYLCSAPRGDRRTEAFFGQGTRLTVV.